This TCR beta chain was captured by sequencing in a study of tumor and adjacent non-tumor tissue in lung cancer. For the study at large: Patients comprised some eleven adenocarcinoma, a couple of squamous cell carcinoma and 1 small cell lung cancer. Regarding the study as a whole: Tumor tissue had significantly higher TCR diversity than normal lung. Tumor repertoires had a smaller top 100 clone share than normal lung.

A single count supports this clonotype. Its cognate antigen is unknown. V was trimmed by 10 bases and J by 0 bases, leaving 22 bases between them. This CDR3 region has 16 residues. The germline V gene encodes CDR1 MDHEN and CDR2 SYDVKM. This sample's RNA came from whole unsorted tissue. Between August and November 2014, newly diagnosed, chemotherapy-naive lung cancer patients underwent thoracic surgery in China. Three rounds of nested PCR, following a modified ARM-PCR protocol, produced the TCRbeta library. TCRdb ran MiXCR on the multiplex PCR reads and lists one entry per CDR3 protein. This sample yields fewer than 130,000 distinct CDR3 sequences, of which over 75% are seen a single time; 22% belongs to the top ten.

Specimen: lung tumor tissue. This chain connects TRBV28 to TRBJ2-7, with a possible D match to TRBD2 (7 bases). This clonotype was obtained from a man in his 70s with non-small cell lung cancer. CDR3: CANTPWEGQGSYEQYF. The CDR3 DNA reads TGTGCCAACACTCCTTGGGAGGGACAAGGCTCCTACGAGCAGTACTTC. Full variable domain (missing parts from reference TRBV28 and TRBJ2-7): DVKVTQSSRYLVKRTGEKVFLECVQDMDHENMFWYRQDPGLGLRLIYFSYDVKMKEKGDIPEGYSVSREKKERFSLILESASTNQTSMYLCANTPWEGQGSYEQYFGPGTRLTVT.